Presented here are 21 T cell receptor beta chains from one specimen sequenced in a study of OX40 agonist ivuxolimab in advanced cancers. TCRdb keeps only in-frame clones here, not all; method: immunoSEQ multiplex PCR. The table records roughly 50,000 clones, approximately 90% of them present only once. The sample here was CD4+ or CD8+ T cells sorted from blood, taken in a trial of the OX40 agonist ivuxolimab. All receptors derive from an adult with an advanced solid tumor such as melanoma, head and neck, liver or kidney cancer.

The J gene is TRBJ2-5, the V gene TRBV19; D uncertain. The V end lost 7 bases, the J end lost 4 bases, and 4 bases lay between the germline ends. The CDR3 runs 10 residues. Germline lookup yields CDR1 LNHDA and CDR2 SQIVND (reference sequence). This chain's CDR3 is CASMGETQYF. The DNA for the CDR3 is TGTGCCAGTATGGGAGAGACCCAGTACTTC.

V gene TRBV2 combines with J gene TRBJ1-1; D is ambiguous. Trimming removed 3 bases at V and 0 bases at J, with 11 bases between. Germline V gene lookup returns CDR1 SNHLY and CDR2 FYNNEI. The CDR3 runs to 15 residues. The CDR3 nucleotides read TGTGCCAGCAGTGATCCCCACACGATGAACACTGAAGCTTTCTTT. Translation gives CASSDPHTMNTEAFF.

The CDR3 nucleotides read TGTGCCAGCAGCTTGGGTTTTGGCTCCTACGAGCAGTACTTC. Translated: CASSLGFGSYEQYF. The chain joins TRBV5-6 to TRBJ2-7; D is unresolved. V gave up 0 bases and J gave up 0 bases, with 7 bases separating them. Germline lookup yields CDR1 SGHDT and CDR2 YYEEEE. The CDR3 is 14 residues long.

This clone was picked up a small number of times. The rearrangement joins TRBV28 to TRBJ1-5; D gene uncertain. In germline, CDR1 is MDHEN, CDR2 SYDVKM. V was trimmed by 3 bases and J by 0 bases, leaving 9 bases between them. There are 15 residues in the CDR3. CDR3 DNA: TGTGCCAGCAGTTTGACATCTTATAGCAATCAGCCCCAGCATTTT. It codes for CASSLTSYSNQPQHF.

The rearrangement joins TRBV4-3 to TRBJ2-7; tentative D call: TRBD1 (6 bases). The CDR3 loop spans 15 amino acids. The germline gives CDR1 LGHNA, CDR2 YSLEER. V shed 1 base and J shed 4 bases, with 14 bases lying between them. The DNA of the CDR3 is TGCGCCAGCAGCCAAGTGGGGGCTAGTTTATACGAGCAGTACTTC. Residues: CASSQVGASLYEQYF.

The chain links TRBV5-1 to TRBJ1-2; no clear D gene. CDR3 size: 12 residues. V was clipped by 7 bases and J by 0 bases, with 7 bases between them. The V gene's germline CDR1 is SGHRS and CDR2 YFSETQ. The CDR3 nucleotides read TGCGCCAGCCGGGCCACTAACTATGGCTACACCTTC. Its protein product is CASRATNYGYTF.

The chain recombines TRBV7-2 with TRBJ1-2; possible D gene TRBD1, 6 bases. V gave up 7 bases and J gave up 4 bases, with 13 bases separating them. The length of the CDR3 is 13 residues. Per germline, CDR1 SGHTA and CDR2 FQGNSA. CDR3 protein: CASTLGGAYGYTF. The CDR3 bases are TGTGCCAGCACCCTTGGGGGGGCCTATGGCTACACCTTC.

As DNA, the CDR3 is TGTGCCAGCAGTTTTCCCGGTCTCACTGAAGCTTTCTTT. Amino acid sequence: CASSFPGLTEAFF. The V gene is TRBV6-5, the J gene TRBJ1-1; D call uncertain. This CDR3 is built from 13 residues. CDR1 and CDR2 from the germline V gene are MNHEY and SVGAGI. V was pared by 4 bases and J by 4 bases, with 10 bases between.

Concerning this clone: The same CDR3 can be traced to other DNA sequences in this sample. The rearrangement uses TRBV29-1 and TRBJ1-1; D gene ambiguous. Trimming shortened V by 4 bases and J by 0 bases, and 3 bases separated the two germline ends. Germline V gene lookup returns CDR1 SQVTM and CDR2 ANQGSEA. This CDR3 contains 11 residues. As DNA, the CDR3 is TGCAGCGTTGGGTTGAACACTGAAGCTTTCTTT. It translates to CSVGLNTEAFF.

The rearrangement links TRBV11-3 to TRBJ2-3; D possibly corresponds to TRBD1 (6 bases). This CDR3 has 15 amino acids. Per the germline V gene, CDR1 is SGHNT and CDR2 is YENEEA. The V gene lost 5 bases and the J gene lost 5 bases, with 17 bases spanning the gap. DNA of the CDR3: TGTGCCAGCAGCCCACAGGGCCTCTCGGGAGATACGCAGTATTTT. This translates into CASSPQGLSGDTQYF.

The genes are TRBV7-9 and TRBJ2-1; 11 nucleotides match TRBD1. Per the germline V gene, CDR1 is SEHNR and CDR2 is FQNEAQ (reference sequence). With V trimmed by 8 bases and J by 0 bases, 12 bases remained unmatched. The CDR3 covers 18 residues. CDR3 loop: CASWGDRGTRSSYNEQFF. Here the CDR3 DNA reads TGTGCCAGCTGGGGGGACAGGGGGACAAGGAGCTCCTACAATGAGCAGTTCTTC.

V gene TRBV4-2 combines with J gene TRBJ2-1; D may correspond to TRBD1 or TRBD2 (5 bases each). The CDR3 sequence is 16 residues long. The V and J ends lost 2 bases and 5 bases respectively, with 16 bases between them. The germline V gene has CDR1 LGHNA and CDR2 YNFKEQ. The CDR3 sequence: CASSQMGLALNNEQFF. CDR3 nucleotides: TGTGCCAGCAGCCAAATGGGGCTAGCCCTTAACAATGAGCAGTTCTTC.

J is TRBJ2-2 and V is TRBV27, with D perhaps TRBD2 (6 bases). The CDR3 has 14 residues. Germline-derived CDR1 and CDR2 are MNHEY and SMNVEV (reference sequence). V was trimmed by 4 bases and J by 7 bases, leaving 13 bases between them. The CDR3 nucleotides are TGTGCCAGCAGTTGGGGGGTGGGGTTCGGGGAGCTGTTTTTT. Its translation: CASSWGVGFGELFF.

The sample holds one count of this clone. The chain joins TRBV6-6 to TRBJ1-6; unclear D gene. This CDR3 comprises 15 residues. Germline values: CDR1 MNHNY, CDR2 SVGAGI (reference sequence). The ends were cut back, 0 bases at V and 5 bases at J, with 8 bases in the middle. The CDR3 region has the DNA TGTGCCAGCAGTTACTCAACAGATAATAATTCACCCCTCCACTTT. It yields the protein CASSYSTDNNSPLHF.

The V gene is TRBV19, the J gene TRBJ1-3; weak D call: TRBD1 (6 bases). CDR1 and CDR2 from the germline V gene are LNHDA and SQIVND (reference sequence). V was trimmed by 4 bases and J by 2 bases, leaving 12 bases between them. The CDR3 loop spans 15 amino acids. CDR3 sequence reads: CASSRGQPAGNTIYF. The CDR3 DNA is TGTGCCAGTAGTAGGGGACAACCGGCTGGAAACACCATATATTTT.

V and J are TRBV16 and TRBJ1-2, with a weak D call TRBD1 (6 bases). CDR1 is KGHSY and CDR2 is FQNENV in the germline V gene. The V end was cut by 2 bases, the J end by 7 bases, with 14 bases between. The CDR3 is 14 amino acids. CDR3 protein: CASSQGLQGSGYTF. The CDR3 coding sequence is TGTGCCAGCAGCCAAGGACTACAGGGCTCTGGCTACACCTTC.

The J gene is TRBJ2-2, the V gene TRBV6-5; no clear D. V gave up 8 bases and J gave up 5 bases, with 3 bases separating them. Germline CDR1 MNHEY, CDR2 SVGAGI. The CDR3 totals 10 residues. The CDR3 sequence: CASGTGELFF. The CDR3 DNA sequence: TGTGCCAGCGGAACCGGGGAGCTGTTTTTT.

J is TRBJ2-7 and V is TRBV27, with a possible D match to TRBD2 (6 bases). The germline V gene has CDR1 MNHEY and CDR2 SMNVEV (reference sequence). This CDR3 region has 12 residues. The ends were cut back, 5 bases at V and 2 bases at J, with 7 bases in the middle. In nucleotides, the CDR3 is TGTGCCAGCAGTCCGGGAGCCTACGAGCAGTACTTC. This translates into CASSPGAYEQYF.

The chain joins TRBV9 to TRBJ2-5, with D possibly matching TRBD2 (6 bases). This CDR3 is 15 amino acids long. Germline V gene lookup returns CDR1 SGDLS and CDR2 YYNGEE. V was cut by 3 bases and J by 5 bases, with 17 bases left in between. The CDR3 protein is CASSATGDLRETQYF. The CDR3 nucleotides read TGTGCCAGCAGCGCTACCGGGGACTTGAGGGAGACCCAGTACTTC. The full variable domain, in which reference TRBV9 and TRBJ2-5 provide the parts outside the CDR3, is DSGVTQTPKHLITATGQRVTLRCSPRSGDLSVYWYQQSLDQGLQFLIQYYNGEERAKGNILERFSAQQFPDLHSELNLSSLELGDSALYFCASSATGDLRETQYFGPGTRLLVL.

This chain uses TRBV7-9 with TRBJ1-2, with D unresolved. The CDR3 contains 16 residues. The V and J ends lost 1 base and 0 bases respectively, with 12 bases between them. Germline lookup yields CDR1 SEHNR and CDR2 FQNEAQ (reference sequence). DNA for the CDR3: TGTGCCAGCAGCTTAGTTGGGTCTCCAGCTAACTATGGCTACACCTTC. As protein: CASSLVGSPANYGYTF.

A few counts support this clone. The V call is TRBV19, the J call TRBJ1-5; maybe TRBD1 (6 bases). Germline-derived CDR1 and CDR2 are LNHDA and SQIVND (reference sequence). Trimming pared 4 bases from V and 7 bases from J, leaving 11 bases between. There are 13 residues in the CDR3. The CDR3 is CASSTTGDQPQHF. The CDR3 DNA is TGTGCCAGTAGTACGACAGGCGACCAGCCCCAGCATTTT.